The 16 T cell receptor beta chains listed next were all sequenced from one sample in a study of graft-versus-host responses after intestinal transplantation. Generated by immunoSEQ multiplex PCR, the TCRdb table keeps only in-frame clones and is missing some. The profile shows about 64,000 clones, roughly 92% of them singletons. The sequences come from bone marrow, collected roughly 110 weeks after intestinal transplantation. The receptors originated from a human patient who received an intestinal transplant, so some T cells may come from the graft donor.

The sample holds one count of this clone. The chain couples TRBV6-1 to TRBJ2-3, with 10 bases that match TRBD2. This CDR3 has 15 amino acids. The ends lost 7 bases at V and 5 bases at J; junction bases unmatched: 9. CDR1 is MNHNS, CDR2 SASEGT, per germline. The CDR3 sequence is CASNVLASGRDTQYF. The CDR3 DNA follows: TGTGCCAGCAACGTTTTGGCTAGCGGGAGAGATACGCAGTATTTT.

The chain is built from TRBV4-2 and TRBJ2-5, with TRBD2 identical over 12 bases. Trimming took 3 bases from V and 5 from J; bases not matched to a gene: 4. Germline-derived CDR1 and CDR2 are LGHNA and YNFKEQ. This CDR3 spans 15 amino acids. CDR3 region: CASSQGLAGWETQYF. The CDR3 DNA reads TGTGCCAGCAGCCAGGGACTAGCGGGTTGGGAGACCCAGTACTTC.

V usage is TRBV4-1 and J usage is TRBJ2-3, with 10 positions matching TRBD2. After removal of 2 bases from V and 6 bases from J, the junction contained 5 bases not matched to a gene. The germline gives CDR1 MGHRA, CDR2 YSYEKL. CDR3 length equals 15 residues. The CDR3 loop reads CASSQSSGGQDTQYF. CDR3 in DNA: TGCGCCAGCAGCCAAAGTAGCGGGGGGCAGGATACGCAGTATTTT.

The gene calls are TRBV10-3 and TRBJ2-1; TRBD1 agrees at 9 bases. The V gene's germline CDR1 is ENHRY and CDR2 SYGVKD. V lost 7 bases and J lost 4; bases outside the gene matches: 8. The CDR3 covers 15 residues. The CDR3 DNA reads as TGTGCCATCAACGGACAGGGGTCGGGATACAATGAGCAGTTCTTC. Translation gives CAINGQGSGYNEQFF.

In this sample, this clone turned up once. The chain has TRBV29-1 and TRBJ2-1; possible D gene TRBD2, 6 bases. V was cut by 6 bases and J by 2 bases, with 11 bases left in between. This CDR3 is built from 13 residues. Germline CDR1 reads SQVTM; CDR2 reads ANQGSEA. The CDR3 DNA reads TGCAGCGTCGGGGGTGTCACCTACAATGAGCAGTTCTTC. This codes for CSVGGVTYNEQFF.

The CDR3 loop reads CASSATWNTEAFF. For the CDR3, the DNA is TGTGCCAGCAGCGCTACTTGGAACACTGAAGCTTTCTTT. The chain couples TRBV5-6 to TRBJ1-1, with unresolved D. CDR3 length: 13 residues. V was shortened by 4 bases and J by 1 base, with 8 bases between the two germline ends. The germline V gene has CDR1 SGHDT and CDR2 YYEEEE. Variable domain in full (rest from reference TRBV5-6 and TRBJ1-1): DAGVTQSPTHLIKTRGQQVTLRCSPKSGHDTVSWYQQALGQGPQFIFQYYEEEERQRGNFPDRFSGHQFPNYSSELNVNALLLGDSALYLCASSATWNTEAFFGQGTRLTVV.

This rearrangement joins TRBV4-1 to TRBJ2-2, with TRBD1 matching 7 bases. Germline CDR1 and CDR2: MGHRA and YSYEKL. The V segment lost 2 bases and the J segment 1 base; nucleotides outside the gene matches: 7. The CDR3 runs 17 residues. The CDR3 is CASSQFLGTENTGELFF. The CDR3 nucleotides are TGCGCCAGCAGCCAATTTCTTGGGACAGAGAACACCGGGGAGCTGTTTTTT.

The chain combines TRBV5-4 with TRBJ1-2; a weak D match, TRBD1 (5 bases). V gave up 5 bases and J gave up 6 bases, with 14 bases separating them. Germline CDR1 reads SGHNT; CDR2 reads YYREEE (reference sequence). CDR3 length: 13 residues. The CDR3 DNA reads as TGTGCCAGCAGTTCTCAGGGTCAAGATGGCTACACCTTC. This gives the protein CASSSQGQDGYTF.

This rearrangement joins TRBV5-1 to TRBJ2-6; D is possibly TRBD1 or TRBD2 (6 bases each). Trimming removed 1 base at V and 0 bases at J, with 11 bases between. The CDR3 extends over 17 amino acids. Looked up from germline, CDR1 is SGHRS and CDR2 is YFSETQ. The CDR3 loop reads CASSLRGAPSGANVLTF. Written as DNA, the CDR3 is TGCGCCAGCAGCTTGAGGGGGGCCCCCTCTGGGGCCAACGTCCTGACTTTC.

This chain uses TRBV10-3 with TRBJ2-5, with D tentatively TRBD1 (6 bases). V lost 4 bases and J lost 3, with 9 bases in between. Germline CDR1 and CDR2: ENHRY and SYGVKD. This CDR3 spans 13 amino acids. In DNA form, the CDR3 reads TGTGCCATCAGTGCAGGGGTAGAAGAGACCCAGTACTTC. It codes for CAISAGVEETQYF.

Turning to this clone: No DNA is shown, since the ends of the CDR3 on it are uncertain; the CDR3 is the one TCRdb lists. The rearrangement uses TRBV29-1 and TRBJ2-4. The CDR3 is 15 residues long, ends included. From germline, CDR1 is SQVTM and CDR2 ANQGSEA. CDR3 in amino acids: CSVVVWRGTGNIQYF.

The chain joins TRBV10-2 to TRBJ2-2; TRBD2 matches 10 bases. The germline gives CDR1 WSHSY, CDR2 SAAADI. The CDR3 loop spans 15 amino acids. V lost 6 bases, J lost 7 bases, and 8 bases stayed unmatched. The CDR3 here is CASRSGLAVYGELFF. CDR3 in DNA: TGCGCCAGCAGATCCGGACTAGCGGTTTACGGGGAGCTGTTTTTT.

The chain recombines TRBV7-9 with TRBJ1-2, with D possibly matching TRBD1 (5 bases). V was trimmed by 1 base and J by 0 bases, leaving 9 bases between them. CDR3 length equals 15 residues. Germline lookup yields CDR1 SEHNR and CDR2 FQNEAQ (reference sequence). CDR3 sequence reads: CASSLERDANYGYTF. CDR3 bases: TGTGCCAGCAGCTTAGAACGGGACGCTAACTATGGCTACACCTTC.

The CDR3 DNA is TGTGCCAGCACGGGGACAGGGGTTTCACCCCTCCACTTT. It is translated as CASTGTGVSPLHF. The J gene is TRBJ1-6, the V gene TRBV5-5, with 10 bases matching TRBD1. CDR1 SGHKS and CDR2 YYEKEE come from the germline V gene (reference sequence). Trimming at V came to 6 bases and at J to 9 bases, leaving 3 bases not matched to a gene. CDR3 size: 13 residues.

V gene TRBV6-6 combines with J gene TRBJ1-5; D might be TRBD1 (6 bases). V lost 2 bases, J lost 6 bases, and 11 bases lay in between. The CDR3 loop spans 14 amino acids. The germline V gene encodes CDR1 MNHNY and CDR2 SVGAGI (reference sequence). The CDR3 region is CASSYRGGGQPQHF. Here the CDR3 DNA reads TGTGCCAGCAGTTACAGGGGAGGGGGTCAGCCCCAGCATTTT.

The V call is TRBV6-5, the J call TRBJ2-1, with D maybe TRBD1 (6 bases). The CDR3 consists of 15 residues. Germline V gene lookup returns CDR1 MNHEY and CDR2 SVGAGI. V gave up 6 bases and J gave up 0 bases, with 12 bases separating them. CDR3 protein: CASSHRQASYNEQFF. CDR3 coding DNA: TGTGCCAGCAGCCATCGACAGGCCTCCTACAATGAGCAGTTCTTC.